The clone carrying this T cell receptor beta chain has a handful of counts. Trimming cost V 3 bases and J 5 bases, with 17 bases left between them. This CDR3 region has 15 residues. Germline loops: CDR1 SNHLY, CDR2 FYNNEI. The data were taken from a study of CD8+ T cells in alopecia areata. As the sequencing template, cDNA was produced by extracting RNA and reverse transcribing it. The repertoire was sequenced with immunoSEQ multiplex PCR; TCRdb's copy has only in-frame clones and lacks some. The sample lists around 98,000 clones; 35% to 50% were seen once. This clonotype was obtained from a human donor with alopecia areata. The chain has TRBV2 and TRBJ2-7, with D possibly TRBD1 on 6 matching bases. The sequencing sample was made of CD4+ T cells sorted from blood. The chain's CDR3 is CASSDIQGRGHEQYF. The CDR3 nucleotides are TGTGCCAGCAGTGATATCCAGGGGAGAGGGCACGAGCAGTACTTC. Based on the CDR3 plus reference TRBV2 and TRBJ2-7, the full variable domain is EPEVTQTPSHQVTQMGQEVILRCVPISNHLYFYWYRQILGQKVEFLVSFYNNEISEKSEIFDDQFSVERPDGSNFTLKIRSTKLEDSAMYFCASSDIQGRGHEQYFGPGTRLTVT.